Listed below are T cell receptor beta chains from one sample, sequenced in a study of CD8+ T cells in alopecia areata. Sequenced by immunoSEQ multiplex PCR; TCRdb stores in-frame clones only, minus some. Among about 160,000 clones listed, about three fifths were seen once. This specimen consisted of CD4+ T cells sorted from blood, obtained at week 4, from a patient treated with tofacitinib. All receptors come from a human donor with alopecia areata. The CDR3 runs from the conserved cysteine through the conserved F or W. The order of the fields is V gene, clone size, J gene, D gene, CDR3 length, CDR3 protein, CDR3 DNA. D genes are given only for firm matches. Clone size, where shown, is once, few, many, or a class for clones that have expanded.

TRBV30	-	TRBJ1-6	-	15	CAWSPRQRRNSPLHF	TGTGCCTGGAGTCCCCGACAGAGGAGGAATTCACCCCTCCACTTT
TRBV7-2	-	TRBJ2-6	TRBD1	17	CASSADRVRSGANVLTF	TGTGCCAGCAGCGCCGACAGGGTCCGCTCTGGGGCCAACGTCCTGACTTTC
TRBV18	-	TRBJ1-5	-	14	CASSPTGNNQPQHF	TGTGCCAGCTCACCCACAGGGAACAATCAGCCCCAGCATTTT
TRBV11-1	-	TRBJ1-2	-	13	CASSPDSNYGYTF	TGTGCCAGCAGCCCCGACTCTAACTATGGCTACACCTTC
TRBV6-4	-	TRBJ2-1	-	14	CASSTSGAGNEQFF	TGTGCCAGCAGTACCAGCGGCGCGGGGAATGAGCAGTTCTTC
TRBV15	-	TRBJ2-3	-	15	CATSRRGTGTDTQYF	TGTGCCACCAGCAGAAGAGGGACCGGCACAGATACGCAGTATTTT
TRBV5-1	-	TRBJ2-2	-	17	CASSWPFGTANTGELFF	TGCGCCAGCAGCTGGCCCTTTGGGACGGCAAACACCGGGGAGCTGTTTTTT
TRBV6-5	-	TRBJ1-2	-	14	CASSYSGGNYGYTF	TGTGCCAGCAGTTACTCGGGGGGCAACTATGGCTACACCTTC
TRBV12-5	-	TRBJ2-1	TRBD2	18	CASGLRLAGGGQGNEQFF	TGTGCTAGTGGTTTGAGGCTAGCGGGGGGCGGGCAAGGCAATGAGCAGTTCTTC
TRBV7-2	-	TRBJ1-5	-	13	CASSLDADQPQHF	TGTGCCAGCAGCTTAGACGCCGATCAGCCCCAGCATTTT
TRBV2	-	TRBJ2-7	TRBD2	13	CASFPGLAYEQYF	TGTGCCAGCTTCCCGGGACTAGCCTACGAGCAGTACTTC
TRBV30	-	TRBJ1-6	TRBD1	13	CARGQGNNSPLHF	TGTGCCCGGGGACAGGGGAATAATTCACCCCTCCACTTT
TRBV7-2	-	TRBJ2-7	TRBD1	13	CASSSPGGYEQYF	TGTGCCAGCAGCTCGCCAGGGGGATACGAGCAGTACTTC
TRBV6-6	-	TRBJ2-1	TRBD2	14	CASSSRGAYNEQFF	TGTGCCAGCAGTTCGCGGGGGGCTTACAATGAGCAGTTCTTC
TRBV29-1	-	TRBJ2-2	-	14	CRESLYLKTGELFF	TGCAGGGAGTCCCTTTACCTAAAGACCGGGGAGCTGTTTTTT
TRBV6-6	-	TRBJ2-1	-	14	CASTLTLGWGEQFF	TGTGCCAGCACTCTTACGCTCGGGTGGGGTGAGCAGTTCTTC
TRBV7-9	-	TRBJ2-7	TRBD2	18	CASSFRASGRGDSYEQYF	TGTGCCAGCAGCTTCAGGGCTTCCGGGCGGGGGGACTCCTACGAGCAGTACTTC
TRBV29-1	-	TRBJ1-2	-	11	CSGLGDYGYTF	TGCAGCGGCCTGGGTGACTATGGCTACACCTTC
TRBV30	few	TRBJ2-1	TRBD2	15	CAWSVWRGGRDEQFF	TGTGCCTGGAGTGTATGGCGGGGGGGCCGAGATGAGCAGTTCTTC
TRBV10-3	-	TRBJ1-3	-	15	CAISESHDSGNTIYF	TGTGCCATCAGTGAGTCGCACGATTCCGGAAACACCATATATTTT
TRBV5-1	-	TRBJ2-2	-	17	CASSGGPRGRNTGELFF	TGCGCCAGCAGCGGGGGACCCAGGGGCCGAAACACCGGGGAGCTGTTTTTT
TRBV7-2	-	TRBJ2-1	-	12	CASSFTNGPVVF	TGTGCCAGCAGCTTCACCAATGGTCCCGTGGTCTTC
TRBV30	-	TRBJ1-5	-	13	CAWSPLGNQPQHF	TGTGCCTGGAGCCCCCTGGGGAATCAGCCCCAGCATTTT
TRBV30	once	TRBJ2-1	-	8	CAANEQFF	TGTGCCGCCAATGAGCAGTTCTTC
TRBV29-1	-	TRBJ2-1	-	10	CSVALVEQFF	TGCAGCGTTGCCCTCGTGGAGCAGTTCTTC
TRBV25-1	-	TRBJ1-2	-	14	CASSSRGAVGGYTF	TGTGCCAGCAGTAGTCGGGGGGCAGTAGGTGGCTACACCTTC
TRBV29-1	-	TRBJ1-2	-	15	CSVVPRGVVDYGYTF	TGCAGCGTTGTCCCCCGGGGGGTTGTGGACTATGGCTACACCTTC
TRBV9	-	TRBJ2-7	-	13	CASSPRPVNEQYF	TGTGCCAGCAGCCCCCGACCCGTAAACGAGCAGTACTTC
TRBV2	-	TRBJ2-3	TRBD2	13	CASSRGGENTQYF	TGTGCCAGCTCGCGGGGGGGCGAGAATACGCAGTATTTT
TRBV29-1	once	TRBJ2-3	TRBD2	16	CSVVQLAGDHTDTQYF	TGCAGCGTTGTTCAACTAGCGGGGGATCACACAGATACGCAGTATTTT
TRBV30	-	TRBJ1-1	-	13	CAWVLDGYTEAFF	TGTGCCTGGGTTCTGGACGGGTACACTGAAGCTTTCTTT
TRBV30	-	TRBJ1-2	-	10	CAWRELGYTF	TGTGCCTGGCGGGAGCTAGGCTACACCTTC
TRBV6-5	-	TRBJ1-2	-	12	CASSYAGEGYTF	TGTGCCAGCAGTTACGCGGGGGAGGGCTACACCTTC
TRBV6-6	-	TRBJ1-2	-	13	CASSSGQNYGYTF	TGTGCCAGCAGTTCCGGACAGAACTATGGCTACACCTTC
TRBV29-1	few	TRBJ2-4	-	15	CSVDVSNRGSNIQYF	TGCAGCGTTGATGTATCAAACCGAGGAAGTAACATTCAGTACTTC
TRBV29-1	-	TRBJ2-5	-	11	CSVGGLGTQYF	TGCAGCGTTGGGGGACTGGGGACCCAGTACTTC
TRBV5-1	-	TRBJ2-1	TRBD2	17	CASSLEAGGRTYNEQFF	TGCGCCAGCAGCTTGGAGGCGGGGGGCCGGACCTACAATGAGCAGTTCTTC
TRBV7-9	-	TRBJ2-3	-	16	CASSLHSGFRTDTQYF	TGTGCCAGCAGCCTCCACAGCGGATTCAGGACAGATACGCAGTATTTT
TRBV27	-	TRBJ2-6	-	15	CASRLQGSGANVLTF	TGTGCCAGCCGACTACAGGGTTCTGGGGCCAACGTCCTGACTTTC
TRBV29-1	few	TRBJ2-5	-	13	CSVVRGTQETQYF	TGCAGCGTTGTCAGGGGCACACAAGAGACCCAGTACTTC
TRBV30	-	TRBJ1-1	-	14	CAWSVWGKNTEAFF	TGTGCCTGGAGTGTTTGGGGGAAGAACACTGAAGCTTTCTTT
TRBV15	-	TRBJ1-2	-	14	CATSSGGGFGGYTF	TGTGCCACCAGCAGCGGGGGAGGGTTCGGTGGCTACACCTTC
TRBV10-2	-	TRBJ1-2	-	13	CASSETGDYGYTF	TGCGCCAGCAGTGAAACAGGAGACTATGGCTACACCTTC
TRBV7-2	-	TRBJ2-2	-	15	CASSFEARGPGELFF	TGTGCCAGCAGCTTCGAGGCGCGGGGGCCCGGGGAGCTGTTTTTT
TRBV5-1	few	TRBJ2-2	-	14	CASSLLANTGELFF	TGCGCCAGCAGCTTACTAGCGAACACCGGGGAGCTGTTTTTT
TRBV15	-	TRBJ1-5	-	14	CATSRDGGNQPQHF	TGTGCCACCAGCAGAGATGGGGGCAATCAGCCCCAGCATTTT
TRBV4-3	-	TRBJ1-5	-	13	CASSQIAGQPQHF	TGCGCCAGCAGCCAGATAGCGGGTCAGCCCCAGCATTTT
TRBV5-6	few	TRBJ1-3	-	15	CASSLGRSGGNTIYF	TGTGCCAGCAGCTTGGGCAGAAGTGGAGGAAACACCATATATTTT
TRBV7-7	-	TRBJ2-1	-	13	CASSLDLYNEQFF	TGTGCTAGCAGCCTTGATCTCTACAATGAGCAGTTCTTC
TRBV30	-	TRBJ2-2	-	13	CAWSGQNTGELFF	TGTGCCTGGAGTGGACAAAACACCGGGGAGCTGTTTTTT
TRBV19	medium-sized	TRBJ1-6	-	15	CASSVLGGLNSPLHF	TGTGCCAGTAGTGTCCTTGGGGGGCTGAATTCACCCCTCCACTTT
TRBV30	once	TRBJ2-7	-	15	CAWSVTQGGIYEQYF	TGTGCCTGGAGTGTGACACAGGGTGGCATCTACGAGCAGTACTTC
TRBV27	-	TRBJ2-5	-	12	CASSLNRQTQYF	TGTGCCAGCAGTTTAAATAGGCAGACCCAGTACTTC
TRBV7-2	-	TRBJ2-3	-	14	CASSPDGSTDTQYF	TGTGCCAGCAGCCCGGACGGAAGCACAGATACGCAGTATTTT
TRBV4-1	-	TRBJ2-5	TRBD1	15	CASSLLGQAQETQYF	TGCGCCAGCAGCCTATTGGGACAGGCCCAAGAGACCCAGTACTTC
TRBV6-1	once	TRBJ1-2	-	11	CASSSGHGYTF	TGTGCCAGCAGTAGTGGACATGGCTACACCTTC
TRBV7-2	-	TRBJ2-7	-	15	CASSLGLAVSYEQYF	TGTGCCAGCAGCTTAGGATTAGCGGTCTCCTACGAGCAGTACTTC